These 24 T cell receptor beta chains originate from one sample sequenced in a study of T cells in Graves' hyperthyroidism and ophthalmopathy. The investigators amplified TCR beta CDR3 regions from RNA transcripts. The TCR CDR3 first-round RT-PCR relied on the HTBI primer set. TCRdb independently ran MiXCR on the multiplex PCR reads; one entry per CDR3 protein. The profile shows 330,000 or so distinct CDR3 sequences, around a fifth of them singletons. Sequenced sample: blood. These receptors all stem from a man in his fifties or sixties with Graves' ophthalmopathy.

In its sample, this clonotype was seen a few times. V and J are TRBV5-4 and TRBJ1-2, with D possibly TRBD1 on 6 matching bases. This CDR3 has 14 residues. The V end was cut by 2 bases, the J end by 3 bases, with 11 bases between. The V gene's germline CDR1 is SGHNT and CDR2 YYREEE (reference sequence). The CDR3 DNA is TGTGCCAGCAGCTTCCAGGGGCGGGACTATGGCTACACCTTC. It yields the protein CASSFQGRDYGYTF. The variable domain in full, completed from reference TRBV5-4 and TRBJ1-2, reads ETGVTQSPTHLIKTRGQQVTLRCSSQSGHNTVSWYQQALGQGPQFIFQYYREEENGRGNFPPRFSGLQFPNYSSELNVNALELDDSALYLCASSFQGRDYGYTFGSGTRLTVV.

The genes are TRBV5-6 and TRBJ2-2, with TRBD1 matching 9 bases. The CDR3 has 20 residues. Germline-derived CDR1 and CDR2 are SGHDT and YYEEEE. V lost 0 bases to trimming and J lost 4 bases; unmatched junction nucleotides: 16. The CDR3 region is CASSLELKPRTGVGTGELFF. CDR3 nucleotide sequence: TGTGCCAGCAGCTTGGAATTGAAACCCCGGACAGGGGTGGGCACCGGGGAGCTGTTTTTT.

The chain couples TRBV4-1 to TRBJ2-5; 9 bases are shared with TRBD1. The CDR3 sequence is 16 residues long. With V trimmed by 4 bases and J by 5 bases, 11 bases remained unmatched. Germline V gives CDR1 MGHRA, CDR2 YSYEKL. Here the CDR3 DNA reads TGCGCCAGCAGCCCAGCTACGGGACAGGGCTCCGAGACCCAGTACTTC. It translates to CASSPATGQGSETQYF.

The chain joins TRBV19 to TRBJ2-7; TRBD2 matches at 7 bases. The CDR3 has 14 amino acids. Looked up from germline, CDR1 is LNHDA and CDR2 is SQIVND (reference sequence). After removal of 4 bases from V and 2 bases from J, the junction contained 5 bases not matched to a gene. DNA for the CDR3: TGTGCCAGTAGTACCGAGCGGGACCCCTACGAGCAGTACTTC. Protein: CASSTERDPYEQYF.

Note on this clonotype: The junction departs from the called germline gene at one end, perhaps through a read error. In DNA, the CDR3 is TGTGCCGGCAGCGAACAGGGTGGTGCACAGCCCCAGCATTTT. This codes for CAGSEQGGAQPQHF. This chain joins TRBV5-5 and TRBJ1-5, with D possibly being TRBD1 (6 bases). CDR1 is SGHKS, CDR2 YYEKEE, per germline (reference sequence). The CDR3 totals 14 residues.

In this sample, this clonotype turned up many times. The V and J genes are TRBV11-2 and TRBJ2-2, with D maybe TRBD2 (5 bases). Germline CDR1 SGHAT, CDR2 FQNNGV. The CDR3 length is 17 residues. V was pared by 5 bases and J by 4 bases, with 20 bases between. CDR3 nucleotides: TGTGCCAGCAGCCCATACGGAGGCCCTTTGAGCACCGGGGAGCTGTTTTTT. Amino acid sequence: CASSPYGGPLSTGELFF.

The chain joins TRBV5-6 to TRBJ2-3; 9 bases agree with TRBD2. The CDR3 contains 14 residues. Per germline, CDR1 SGHDT and CDR2 YYEEEE. The CDR3 reads CVRAGGPRSDTQYF. The CDR3 region has the DNA TGTGTCAGGGCGGGAGGGCCTCGGTCAGATACGCAGTATTTT.

This clonotype was seen more than once but under ten times. CDR3 sequence: CASSLESGNTIYF. CDR3 sequence (DNA): TGCGCCAGCAGCTTGGAATCTGGAAACACCATATATTTT. This rearrangement joins TRBV5-1 to TRBJ1-3; D unresolved. In germline, CDR1 is SGHRS, CDR2 YFSETQ. The length of the CDR3 is 13 residues. V lost 0 bases and J 1 base, leaving 2 bases between the germline ends.

The J gene is TRBJ2-5, the V gene TRBV5-1, with 11 bases identical to TRBD2. Germline CDR1 reads SGHRS; CDR2 reads YFSETQ. J gave up 2 bases and V 2 bases, and 5 bases lay outside the gene matches. CDR3 size: 16 residues. CDR3 sequence reads: CASSLLSGRGQETQYF. The CDR3 DNA sequence: TGCGCCAGCAGCTTACTTAGCGGGAGGGGACAAGAGACCCAGTACTTC.

The chain links TRBV15 to TRBJ2-4; D is ambiguous. Trimming cost V 0 bases and J 2 bases, with 8 bases left between them. The germline V gene has CDR1 LNHNV and CDR2 YYDKDF (reference sequence). The CDR3 is 15 amino acids. CDR3 amino acids: CATSREGLTKNIQYF. The CDR3 region has the DNA TGTGCCACCAGCAGAGAGGGGTTGACCAAAAACATTCAGTACTTC.

This clonotype has a count of ten or more. The chain is built from TRBV11-2 and TRBJ2-5; D is perhaps TRBD2 (6 bases). Deletions cut 2 bases from V and 5 bases from J, with 12 bases between. This CDR3 region has 14 residues. The germline V gene encodes CDR1 SGHAT and CDR2 FQNNGV. CDR3 DNA: TGTGCCAGCAGCTTATCGGTAGGGAGGGAGACCCAGTACTTC. This encodes CASSLSVGRETQYF.

This clonotype was found a few times. The CDR3 DNA sequence: TGTGCCAGTAGTATTCGAGGACAGTCAAACACTGAAGCTTTCTTT. Translation gives CASSIRGQSNTEAFF. This chain uses TRBV19 with TRBJ1-1, with TRBD1 as a possible D gene (6 bases). V dropped 3 bases and J dropped 2 bases, with 13 bases sitting between them. This CDR3 comprises 15 residues. Per the germline V gene, CDR1 is LNHDA and CDR2 is SQIVND (reference sequence).

The V gene is TRBV5-4, the J gene TRBJ2-2, with D possibly being TRBD1 or TRBD2 (5 bases each). Per the germline V gene, CDR1 is SGHNT and CDR2 is YYREEE (reference sequence). The V gene lost 4 bases and the J gene lost 6 bases, with 10 bases spanning the gap. The CDR3 sequence is 13 residues long. Here the CDR3 DNA reads TGTGCCAGCAGCCGGGACGAGCCCGGGGAGCTGTTTTTT. This sequence encodes CASSRDEPGELFF.

This clonotype was detected ten times or more. This sequence joins TRBV6-1 and TRBJ2-2; TRBD2 aligns across 10 bases. Per germline, CDR1 MNHNS and CDR2 SASEGT. CDR3 length equals 17 residues. The V and J ends lost 4 bases and 6 bases, in that order; junction bases with no gene match: 11. CDR3 sequence reads: CASSGPGLASFSGELFF. In DNA, the CDR3 is TGTGCCAGCAGTGGCCCGGGACTAGCGTCTTTCTCCGGGGAGCTGTTTTTT.

The genes are TRBV10-3 and TRBJ2-7, with 7 bases fitting TRBD1. J gave up 0 bases and V 10 bases, and 3 bases lay outside the gene matches. Germline assignment: CDR1 ENHRY and CDR2 SYGVKD. CDR3 length: 12 residues. This chain's CDR3 is CATTGDSYEQYF. As DNA, the CDR3 is TGTGCCACCACAGGGGACTCCTACGAGCAGTACTTC.

V gene TRBV29-1 combines with J gene TRBJ2-1, with 7 bases aligning to TRBD2. The length of the CDR3 is 15 residues. Looked up from germline, CDR1 is SQVTM and CDR2 is ANQGSEA. The J segment lost 3 bases and the V segment lost 4 bases, leaving 9 bases of the junction unmatched. The CDR3 DNA reads as TGCAGCGTTGTGGGAGGGGAGTTGGACTACAATGAGCAGTTCTTC. It yields the protein CSVVGGELDYNEQFF.

The rearrangement links TRBV9 to TRBJ2-3; tentatively, D is TRBD1 (5 bases). Germline loops: CDR1 SGDLS, CDR2 YYNGEE. With 3 bases removed from V and 0 bases from J, the gap between germline ends came to 20 bases. The CDR3 runs to 18 residues. The CDR3 region is CASSAGLVQESSTDTQYF. The CDR3 DNA reads as TGTGCCAGCAGCGCTGGTCTCGTACAGGAGTCTAGCACAGATACGCAGTATTTT.

This clonotype occurred a few times. V gene TRBV30 combines with J gene TRBJ2-5, with D perhaps matching TRBD1 (5 bases). V was shortened by 5 bases and J by 3 bases, with 13 bases between the two germline ends. Per germline, CDR1 GTSNPN and CDR2 SVGIG (reference sequence). The CDR3 runs to 13 residues. Here the CDR3 reads CAWLGQVEETQYF. The CDR3 coding sequence is TGTGCCTGGCTTGGACAAGTAGAAGAGACCCAGTACTTC.

This clonotype was recorded many times. The chain recombines TRBV11-2 with TRBJ2-5; a possible D gene is TRBD2 (5 bases). The V end lost 5 bases, the J end lost 1 base, and 14 bases lay between the germline ends. CDR1 is SGHAT and CDR2 is FQNNGV in the germline V gene. The CDR3 is 15 amino acids. Here the CDR3 reads CASSPSGWPQETQYF. CDR3 sequence (DNA): TGTGCCAGCAGCCCGTCGGGGTGGCCCCAAGAGACCCAGTACTTC.

The chain is built from TRBV24-1 and TRBJ2-2; D is possibly TRBD1 (6 bases). CDR3 size: 15 residues. V was cut by 3 bases and J by 8 bases, with 15 bases left in between. From germline, CDR1 is KGHDR and CDR2 SFDVKD. Written as DNA, the CDR3 is TGTGCCACCAGTGATGGGGACACCTATAGGGGGGAGCTGTTTTTT. This gives the protein CATSDGDTYRGELFF.

This clonotype was detected only a few times. The V call is TRBV28, the J call TRBJ2-2; 7 bases fit TRBD2. Trimming cost V 5 bases and J 3 bases; bases outside gene matches: 6. The germline gives CDR1 MDHEN, CDR2 SYDVKM. This CDR3 has 15 residues. The CDR3, as DNA: TGTGCCAGCAGTCGGGCGGGAGTTTACACCGGGGAGCTGTTTTTT. As protein: CASSRAGVYTGELFF.

This clonotype was seen more than once but under ten times. The chain uses TRBV5-1 and TRBJ2-7; the match to TRBD1 covers 8 bases. This CDR3 contains 13 residues. Germline CDR1 reads SGHRS; CDR2 reads YFSETQ. The J segment lost 9 bases and the V segment lost 4 bases, leaving 9 bases of the junction unmatched. In DNA, the CDR3 is TGCGCCAGCAGCACTAGACAGGGGCATCGGCAGTACTTC. It translates to CASSTRQGHRQYF.

In its sample, this clonotype was seen many times. The gene calls are TRBV30 and TRBJ1-1; D unresolved. The CDR3 covers 14 residues. CDR1 is GTSNPN and CDR2 is SVGIG in the germline V gene (reference sequence). V lost 3 bases and J lost 3, with 14 bases in between. The chain's CDR3 is CAWRLAARDTEAFF. Here the CDR3 DNA reads TGTGCCTGGAGGCTAGCAGCGAGGGACACTGAAGCTTTCTTT.

As concerns this clonotype: The CDR3 carries no conserved terminal phenylalanine or tryptophan, so it likely arises from a read error. The chain is built from TRBV20-1 and TRBJ2-5; the match to TRBD2 covers 7 bases. The CDR3 sequence is 14 residues long. After removal of 3 bases from V and 5 bases from J, the junction contained 9 bases not matched to a gene. Germline V CDR1 and CDR2: DFQATT, SNEGSKA (reference sequence). The CDR3 DNA sequence: TGCAGTGCTAGGTCTAGCGGTCTATTGGAGACCCAGTACCTC. Translation gives CSARSSGLLETQYL.